These 2 T cell receptor beta chains share one sample of origin, sequenced in a study of cytomegalovirus exposure and HLA in healthy donors. With 60 Vbeta and 13 Jbeta primers, the PCR was carried out. Method: immunoSEQ multiplex PCR; TCRdb's copy keeps in-frame clones and lacks some. Recorded for this sample: 200,000 or so clones. Sequencing input: PBMCs. These receptors all stem from a boy aged 5-17 years in good health and CMV-seronegative.

The J gene is TRBJ2-3, the V gene TRBV5-4; no definite D call. CDR1 and CDR2 (germline): SGHNT, YYREEE (reference sequence). V dropped 2 bases and J dropped 0 bases, with 7 bases sitting between them. The CDR3 has 14 amino acids. DNA of the CDR3: TGTGCCAGCAGCTTCGGTAGTAGCACAGATACGCAGTATTTT. Protein: CASSFGSSTDTQYF.

The chain employs TRBV11-2 and TRBJ1-3; TRBD1 aligns across 11 bases. The CDR3 is made up of 16 amino acids. J lost 3 bases, V lost 3 bases, and 4 bases had no gene match. Germline loops: CDR1 SGHAT, CDR2 FQNNGV. The CDR3 DNA reads as TGTGCCAGCAGCTTTGGACAGGGGGCTCTTGGAAACACCATATATTTT. Translated, it gives CASSFGQGALGNTIYF. Looking up the rest from reference TRBV11-2 and TRBJ1-3 gives the full variable domain: EAGVAQSPRYKIIEKRQSVAFWCNPISGHATLYWYQQILGQGPKLLIQFQNNGVVDDSQLPKDRFSAERLKGVDSTLKIQPAKLEDSAVYLCASSFGQGALGNTIYFGEGSWLTVV.